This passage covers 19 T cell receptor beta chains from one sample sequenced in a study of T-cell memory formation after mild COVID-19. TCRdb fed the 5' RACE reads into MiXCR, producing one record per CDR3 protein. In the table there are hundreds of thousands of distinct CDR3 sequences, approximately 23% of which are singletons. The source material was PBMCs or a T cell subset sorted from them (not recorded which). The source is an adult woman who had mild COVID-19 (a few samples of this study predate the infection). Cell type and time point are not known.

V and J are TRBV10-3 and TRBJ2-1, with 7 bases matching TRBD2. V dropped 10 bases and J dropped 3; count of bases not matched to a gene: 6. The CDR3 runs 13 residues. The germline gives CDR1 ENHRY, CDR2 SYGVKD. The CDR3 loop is CATNRDYYNEQFF. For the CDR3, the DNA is TGTGCCACCAACCGGGACTACTACAATGAGCAGTTCTTC.

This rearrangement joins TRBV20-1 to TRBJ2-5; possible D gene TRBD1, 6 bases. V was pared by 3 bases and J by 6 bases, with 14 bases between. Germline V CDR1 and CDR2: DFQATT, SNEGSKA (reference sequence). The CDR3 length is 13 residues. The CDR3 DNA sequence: TGCAGTGCTAGTCTGGGGGCCGGAAAGACCCAGTACTTC. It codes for CSASLGAGKTQYF.

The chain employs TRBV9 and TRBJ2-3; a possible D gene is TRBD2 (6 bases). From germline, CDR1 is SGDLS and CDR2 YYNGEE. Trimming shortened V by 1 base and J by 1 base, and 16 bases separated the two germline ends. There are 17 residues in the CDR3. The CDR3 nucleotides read TGTGCCAGCAGCGTATGGAGGGATGAAGGGGGCACAGATACGCAGTATTTT. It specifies CASSVWRDEGGTDTQYF.

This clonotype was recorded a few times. CDR3 sequence reads: CASSLGLVRGTDTQYF. The CDR3, as DNA: TGTGCCAGCAGCTTGGGCTTGGTGCGGGGCACAGATACGCAGTATTTT. The chain is built from TRBV5-6 and TRBJ2-3; D may be TRBD2 (5 bases). Looked up from germline, CDR1 is SGHDT and CDR2 is YYEEEE. V lost 0 bases and J lost 1, with 12 bases in between. The CDR3 is 16 amino acids.

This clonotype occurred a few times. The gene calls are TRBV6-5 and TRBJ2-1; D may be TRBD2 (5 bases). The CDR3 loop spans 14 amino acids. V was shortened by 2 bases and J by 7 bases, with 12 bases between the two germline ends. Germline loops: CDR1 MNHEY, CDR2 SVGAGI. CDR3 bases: TGTGCCAGCAGTTACGAGGGCTATGTAAATGAGCAGTTCTTC. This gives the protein CASSYEGYVNEQFF.

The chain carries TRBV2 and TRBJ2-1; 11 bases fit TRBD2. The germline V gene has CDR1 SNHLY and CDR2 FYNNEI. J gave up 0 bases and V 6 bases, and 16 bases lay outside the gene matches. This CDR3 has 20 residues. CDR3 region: CASSPGVSGGARVSYNEQFF. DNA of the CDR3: TGTGCCAGCAGCCCCGGGGTTAGCGGGGGGGCCCGAGTCTCCTACAATGAGCAGTTCTTC.

CDR3 loop: CASSETVAGGYNEQFF. CDR3 DNA: TGTGCCAGCAGTGAAACAGTAGCGGGGGGGTACAATGAGCAGTTCTTC. This chain joins TRBV2 and TRBJ2-1; 11 bases agree with TRBD2. The CDR3 length is 16 residues. J was trimmed by 4 bases and V by 2 bases; bases with no gene match: 4. Per the germline V gene, CDR1 is SNHLY and CDR2 is FYNNEI.

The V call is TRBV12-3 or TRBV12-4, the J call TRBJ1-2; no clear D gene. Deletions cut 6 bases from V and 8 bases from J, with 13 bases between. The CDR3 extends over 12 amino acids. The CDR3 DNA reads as TGTGCCAGCAGCCCCCTATCAGTAGGCTACACCTTC. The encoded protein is CASSPLSVGYTF.

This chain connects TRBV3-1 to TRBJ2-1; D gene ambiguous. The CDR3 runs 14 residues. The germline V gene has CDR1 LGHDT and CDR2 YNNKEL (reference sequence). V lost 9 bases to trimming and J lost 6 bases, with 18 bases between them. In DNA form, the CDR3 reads TGTGCCAGTGGCGCGCTCCGCCTTGGCAATGAGCAGTTCTTC. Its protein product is CASGALRLGNEQFF.

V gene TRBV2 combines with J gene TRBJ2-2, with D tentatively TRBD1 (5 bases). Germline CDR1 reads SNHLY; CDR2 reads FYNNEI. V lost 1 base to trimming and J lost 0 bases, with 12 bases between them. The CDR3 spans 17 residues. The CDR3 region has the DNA TGTGCCAGCAGTGAAGTCATGGCAGGGCCGAACACCGGGGAGCTGTTTTTT. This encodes CASSEVMAGPNTGELFF.

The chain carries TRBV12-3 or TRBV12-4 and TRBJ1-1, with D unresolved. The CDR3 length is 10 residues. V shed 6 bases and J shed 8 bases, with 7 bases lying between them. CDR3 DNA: TGTGCCAGCAGCACTAACGAAGCTTTCTTT. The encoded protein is CASSTNEAFF.

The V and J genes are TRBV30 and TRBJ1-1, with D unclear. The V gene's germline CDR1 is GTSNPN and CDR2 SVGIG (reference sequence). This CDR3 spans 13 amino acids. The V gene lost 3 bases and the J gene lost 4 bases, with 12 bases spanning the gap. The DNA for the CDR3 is TGTGCCTGGAGCGGTAGGGTAGCCACTGAAGCTTTCTTT. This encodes CAWSGRVATEAFF.

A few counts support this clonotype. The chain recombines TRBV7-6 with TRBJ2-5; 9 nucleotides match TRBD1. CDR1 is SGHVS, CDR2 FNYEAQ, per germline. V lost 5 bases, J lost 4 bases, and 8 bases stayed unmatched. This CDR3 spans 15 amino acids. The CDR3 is CASSRLGQGPETQYF. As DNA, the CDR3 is TGTGCCAGCAGCCGCTTGGGACAGGGCCCAGAGACCCAGTACTTC.

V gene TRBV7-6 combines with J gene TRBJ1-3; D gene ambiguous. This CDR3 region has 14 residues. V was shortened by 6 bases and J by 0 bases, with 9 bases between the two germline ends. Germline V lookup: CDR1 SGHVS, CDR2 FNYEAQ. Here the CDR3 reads CASRSGDSGNTIYF. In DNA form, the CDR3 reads TGTGCCAGCAGATCCGGGGACTCTGGAAACACCATATATTTT.

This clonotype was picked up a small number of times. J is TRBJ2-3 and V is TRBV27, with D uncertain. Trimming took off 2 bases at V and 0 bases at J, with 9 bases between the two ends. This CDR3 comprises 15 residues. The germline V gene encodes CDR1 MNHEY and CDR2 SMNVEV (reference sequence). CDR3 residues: CASSLVSGSTDTQYF. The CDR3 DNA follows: TGTGCCAGCAGTTTAGTTTCTGGGAGCACAGATACGCAGTATTTT.

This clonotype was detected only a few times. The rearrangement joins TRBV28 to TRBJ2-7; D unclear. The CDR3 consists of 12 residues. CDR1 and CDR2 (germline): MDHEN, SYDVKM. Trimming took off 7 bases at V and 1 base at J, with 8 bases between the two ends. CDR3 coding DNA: TGTGCCAGCACCCCGAGGTCCTACGAGCAGTACTTC. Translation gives CASTPRSYEQYF. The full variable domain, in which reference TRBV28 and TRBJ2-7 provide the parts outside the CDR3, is DVKVTQSSRYLVKRTGEKVFLECVQDMDHENMFWYRQDPGLGLRLIYFSYDVKMKEKGDIPEGYSVSREKKERFSLILESASTNQTSMYLCASTPRSYEQYFGPGTRLTVT.

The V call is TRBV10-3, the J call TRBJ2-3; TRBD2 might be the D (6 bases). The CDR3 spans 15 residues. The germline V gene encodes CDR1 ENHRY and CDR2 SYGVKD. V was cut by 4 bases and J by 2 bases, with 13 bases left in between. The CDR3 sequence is CAISVGGDITDTQYF. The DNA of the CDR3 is TGTGCCATCAGTGTTGGAGGGGATATCACAGATACGCAGTATTTT.

The CDR3 DNA sequence: TGTGCCAGCAGCACAACCCTTGGACTAGCGGGACGGGGCACCGGGGAGCTGTTTTTT. This gives the protein CASSTTLGLAGRGTGELFF. V gene TRBV7-8 combines with J gene TRBJ2-2, with 12 bases identical to TRBD2. CDR1 is SGHVS, CDR2 FQNEAQ, per germline. The V segment lost 5 bases and the J segment 4 bases; nucleotides outside the gene matches: 14. The CDR3 is made up of 19 amino acids.

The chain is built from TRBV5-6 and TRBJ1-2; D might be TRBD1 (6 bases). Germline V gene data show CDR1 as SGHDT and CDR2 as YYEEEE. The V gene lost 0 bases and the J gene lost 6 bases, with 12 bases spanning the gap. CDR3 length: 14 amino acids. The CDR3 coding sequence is TGTGCCAGCAGCTTGGGTCGCCAGGGGCATGGCTACACCTTC. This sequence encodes CASSLGRQGHGYTF.